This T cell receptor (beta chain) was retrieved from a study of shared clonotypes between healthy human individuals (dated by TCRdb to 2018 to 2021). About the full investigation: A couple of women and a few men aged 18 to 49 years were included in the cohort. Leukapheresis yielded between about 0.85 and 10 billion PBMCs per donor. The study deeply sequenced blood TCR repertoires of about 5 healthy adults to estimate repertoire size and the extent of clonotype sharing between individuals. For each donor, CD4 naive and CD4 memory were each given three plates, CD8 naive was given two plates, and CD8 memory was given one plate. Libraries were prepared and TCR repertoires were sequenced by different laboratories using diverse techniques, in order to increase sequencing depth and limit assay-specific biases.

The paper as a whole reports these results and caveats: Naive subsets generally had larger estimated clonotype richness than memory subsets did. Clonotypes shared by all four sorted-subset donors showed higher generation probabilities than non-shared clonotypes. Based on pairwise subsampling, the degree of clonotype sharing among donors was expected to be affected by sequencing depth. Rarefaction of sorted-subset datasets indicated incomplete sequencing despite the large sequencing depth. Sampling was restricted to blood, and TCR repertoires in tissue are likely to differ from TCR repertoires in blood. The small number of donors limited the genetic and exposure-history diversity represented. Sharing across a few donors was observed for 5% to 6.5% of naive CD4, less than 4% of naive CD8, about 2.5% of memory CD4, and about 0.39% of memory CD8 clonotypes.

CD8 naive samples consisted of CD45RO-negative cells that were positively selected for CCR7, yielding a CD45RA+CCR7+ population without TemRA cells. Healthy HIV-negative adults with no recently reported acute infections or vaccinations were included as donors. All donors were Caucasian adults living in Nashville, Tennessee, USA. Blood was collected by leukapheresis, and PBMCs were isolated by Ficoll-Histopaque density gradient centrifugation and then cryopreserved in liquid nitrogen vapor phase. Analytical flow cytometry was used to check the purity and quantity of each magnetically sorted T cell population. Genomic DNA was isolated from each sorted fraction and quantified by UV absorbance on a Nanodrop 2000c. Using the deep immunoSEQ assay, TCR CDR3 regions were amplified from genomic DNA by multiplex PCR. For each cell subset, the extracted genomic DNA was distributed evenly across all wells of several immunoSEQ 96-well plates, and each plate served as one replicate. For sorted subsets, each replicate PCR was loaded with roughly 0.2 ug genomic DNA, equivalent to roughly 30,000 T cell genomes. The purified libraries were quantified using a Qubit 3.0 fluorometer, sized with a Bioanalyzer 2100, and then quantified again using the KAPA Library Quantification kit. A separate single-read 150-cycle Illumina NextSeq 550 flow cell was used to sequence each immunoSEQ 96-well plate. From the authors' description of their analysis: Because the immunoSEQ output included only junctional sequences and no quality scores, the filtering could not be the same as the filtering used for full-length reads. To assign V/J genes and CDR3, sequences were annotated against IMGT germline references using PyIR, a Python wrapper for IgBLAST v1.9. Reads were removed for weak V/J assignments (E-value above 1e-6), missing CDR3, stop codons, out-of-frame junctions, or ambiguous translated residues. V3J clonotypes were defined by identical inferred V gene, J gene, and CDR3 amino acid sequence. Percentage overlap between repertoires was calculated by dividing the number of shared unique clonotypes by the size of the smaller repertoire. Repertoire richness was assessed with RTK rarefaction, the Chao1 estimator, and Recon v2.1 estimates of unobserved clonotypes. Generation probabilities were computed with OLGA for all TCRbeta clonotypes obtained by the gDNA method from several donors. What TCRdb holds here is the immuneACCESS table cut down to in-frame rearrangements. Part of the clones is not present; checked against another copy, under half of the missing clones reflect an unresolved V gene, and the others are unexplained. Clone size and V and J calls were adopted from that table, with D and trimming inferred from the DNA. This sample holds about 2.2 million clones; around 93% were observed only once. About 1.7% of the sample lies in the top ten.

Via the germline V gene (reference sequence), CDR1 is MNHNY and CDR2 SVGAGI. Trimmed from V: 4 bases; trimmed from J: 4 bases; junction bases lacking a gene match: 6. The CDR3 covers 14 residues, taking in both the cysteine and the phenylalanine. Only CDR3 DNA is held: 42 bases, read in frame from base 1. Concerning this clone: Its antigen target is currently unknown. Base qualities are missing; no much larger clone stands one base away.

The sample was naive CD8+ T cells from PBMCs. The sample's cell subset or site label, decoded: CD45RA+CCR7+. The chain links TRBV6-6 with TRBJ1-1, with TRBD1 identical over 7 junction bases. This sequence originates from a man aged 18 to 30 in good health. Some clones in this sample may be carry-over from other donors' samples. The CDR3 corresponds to CASSSVRGGTEAFF. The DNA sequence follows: TGTGCCAGCAGTTCCGTCAGGGGGGGCACTGAAGCTTTCTTT.